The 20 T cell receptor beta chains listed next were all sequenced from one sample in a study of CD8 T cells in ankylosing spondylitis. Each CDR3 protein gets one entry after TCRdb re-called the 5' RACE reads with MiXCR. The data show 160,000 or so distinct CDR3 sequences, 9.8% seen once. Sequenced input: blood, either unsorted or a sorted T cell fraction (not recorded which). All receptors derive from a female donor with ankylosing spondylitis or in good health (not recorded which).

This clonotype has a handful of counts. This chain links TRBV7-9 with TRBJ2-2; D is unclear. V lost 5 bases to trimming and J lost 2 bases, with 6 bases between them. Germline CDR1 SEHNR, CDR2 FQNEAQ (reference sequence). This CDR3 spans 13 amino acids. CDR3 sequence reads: CASSVDNTGELFF. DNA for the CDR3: TGTGCCAGCAGCGTTGATAACACCGGGGAGCTGTTTTTT.

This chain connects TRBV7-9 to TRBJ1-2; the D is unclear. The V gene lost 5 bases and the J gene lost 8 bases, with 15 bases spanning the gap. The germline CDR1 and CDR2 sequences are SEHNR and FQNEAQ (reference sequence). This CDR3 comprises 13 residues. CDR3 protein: CASSPSGDWGYTF. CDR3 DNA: TGTGCCAGCAGCCCCAGTGGAGACTGGGGCTACACCTTC.

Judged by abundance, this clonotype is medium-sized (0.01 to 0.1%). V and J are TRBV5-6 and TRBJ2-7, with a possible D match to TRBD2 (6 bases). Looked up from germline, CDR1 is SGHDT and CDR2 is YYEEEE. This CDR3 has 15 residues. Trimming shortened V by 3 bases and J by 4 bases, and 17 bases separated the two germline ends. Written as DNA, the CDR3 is TGTGCCAGCAGCTACTTTGGGGGAGGACGTTACGAGCAGTACTTC. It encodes CASSYFGGGRYEQYF.

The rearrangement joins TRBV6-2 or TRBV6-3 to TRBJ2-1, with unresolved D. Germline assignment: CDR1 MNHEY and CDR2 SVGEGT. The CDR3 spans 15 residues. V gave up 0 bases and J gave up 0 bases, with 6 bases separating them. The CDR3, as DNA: TGTGCCAGCAGTTACTCTGTTAGCTCCTACAATGAGCAGTTCTTC. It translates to CASSYSVSSYNEQFF.

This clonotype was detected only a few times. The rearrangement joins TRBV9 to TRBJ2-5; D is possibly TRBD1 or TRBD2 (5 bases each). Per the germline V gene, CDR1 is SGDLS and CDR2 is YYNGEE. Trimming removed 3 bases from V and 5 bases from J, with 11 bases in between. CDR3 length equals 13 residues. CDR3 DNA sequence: TGTGCCAGCAGCGGGGACGGTGGGGAGACCCAGTACTTC. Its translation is CASSGDGGETQYF.

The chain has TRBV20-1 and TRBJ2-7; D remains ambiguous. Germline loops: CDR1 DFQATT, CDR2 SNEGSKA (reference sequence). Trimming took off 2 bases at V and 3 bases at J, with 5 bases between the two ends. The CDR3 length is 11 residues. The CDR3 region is CSARSGYEQYF. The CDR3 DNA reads TGCAGTGCTAGATCCGGCTACGAGCAGTACTTC.

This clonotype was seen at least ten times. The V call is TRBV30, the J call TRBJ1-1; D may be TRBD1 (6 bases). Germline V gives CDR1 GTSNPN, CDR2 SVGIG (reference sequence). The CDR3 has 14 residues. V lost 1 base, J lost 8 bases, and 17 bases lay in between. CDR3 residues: CAWSGGPSGAEAFF. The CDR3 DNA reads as TGTGCCTGGAGTGGGGGCCCGTCGGGGGCCGAAGCTTTCTTT. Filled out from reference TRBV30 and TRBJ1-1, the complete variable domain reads SQTIHQWPATLVQPVGSPLSLECTVEGTSNPNLYWYRQAAGRGLQLLFYSVGIGQISSEVPQNLSASRPQDRQFILSSKKLLLSDSGFYLCAWSGGPSGAEAFFGQGTRLTVV.

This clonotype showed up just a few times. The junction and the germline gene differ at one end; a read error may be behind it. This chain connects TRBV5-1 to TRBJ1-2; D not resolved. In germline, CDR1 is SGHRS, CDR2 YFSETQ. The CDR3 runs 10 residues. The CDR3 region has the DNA TGCGCCAGCAGCTTGGAACGGCAAGTCTTC. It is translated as CASSLERQVF.

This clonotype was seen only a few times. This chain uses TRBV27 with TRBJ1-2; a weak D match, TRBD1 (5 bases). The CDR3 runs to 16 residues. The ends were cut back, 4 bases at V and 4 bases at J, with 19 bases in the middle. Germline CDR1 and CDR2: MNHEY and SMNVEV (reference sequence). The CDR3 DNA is TGTGCCAGCAGTTCGTACCGGGACGCCCTTATCTATGGCTACACCTTC. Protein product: CASSSYRDALIYGYTF.

CDR3 in amino acids: CASTQSLGDTEAFF. Here the CDR3 DNA reads TGTGCCAGCACCCAATCCCTAGGGGACACTGAAGCTTTCTTT. The gene calls are TRBV7-9 and TRBJ1-1, with D perhaps TRBD1 (5 bases). Trimming removed 7 bases from V and 3 bases from J, with 15 bases in between. The CDR3 covers 14 residues. Per the germline V gene, CDR1 is SEHNR and CDR2 is FQNEAQ (reference sequence).

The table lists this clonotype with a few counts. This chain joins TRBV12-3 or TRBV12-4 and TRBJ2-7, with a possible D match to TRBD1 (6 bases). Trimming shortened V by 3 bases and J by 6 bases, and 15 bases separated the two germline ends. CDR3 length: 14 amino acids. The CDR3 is CASSFAGARSEQYF. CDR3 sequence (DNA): TGTGCCAGCAGTTTTGCAGGGGCGCGGAGCGAGCAGTACTTC.

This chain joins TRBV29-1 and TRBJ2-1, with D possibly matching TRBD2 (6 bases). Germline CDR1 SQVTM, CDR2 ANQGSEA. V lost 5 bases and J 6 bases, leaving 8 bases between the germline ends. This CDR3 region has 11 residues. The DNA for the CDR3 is TGCAGCGTTTTGGGGGGCAATGAGCAGTTCTTC. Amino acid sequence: CSVLGGNEQFF.

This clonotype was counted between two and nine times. The CDR3: CATSDLGSNTGELFF. The CDR3 nucleotides read TGTGCCACCAGTGATTTGGGCAGTAACACCGGGGAGCTGTTTTTT. The chain recombines TRBV24-1 with TRBJ2-2; D gene unclear. V was trimmed by 0 bases and J by 2 bases, leaving 6 bases between them. The CDR3 is 15 residues long. CDR1 and CDR2 (germline): KGHDR, SFDVKD.

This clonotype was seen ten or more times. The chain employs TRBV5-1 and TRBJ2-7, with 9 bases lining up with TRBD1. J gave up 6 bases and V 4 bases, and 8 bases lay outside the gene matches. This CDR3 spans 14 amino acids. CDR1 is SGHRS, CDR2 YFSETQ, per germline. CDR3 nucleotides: TGCGCCAGCAGCGAGGGACAGGGTTGGTTCGAGCAGTACTTC. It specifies CASSEGQGWFEQYF.

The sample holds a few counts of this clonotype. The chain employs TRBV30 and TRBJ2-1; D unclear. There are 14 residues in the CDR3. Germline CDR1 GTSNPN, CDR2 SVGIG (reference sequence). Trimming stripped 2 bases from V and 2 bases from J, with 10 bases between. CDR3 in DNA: TGTGCCTGGAGTAGCGTCCGAACCTACAATGAGCAGTTCTTC. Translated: CAWSSVRTYNEQFF.

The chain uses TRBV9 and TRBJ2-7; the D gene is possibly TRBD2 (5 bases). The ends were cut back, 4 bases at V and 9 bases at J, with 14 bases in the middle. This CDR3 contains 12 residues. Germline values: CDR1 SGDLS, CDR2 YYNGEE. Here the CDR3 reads CASSPNSEAQYF. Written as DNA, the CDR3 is TGTGCCAGCAGCCCCAATAGCGAAGCGCAGTACTTC.

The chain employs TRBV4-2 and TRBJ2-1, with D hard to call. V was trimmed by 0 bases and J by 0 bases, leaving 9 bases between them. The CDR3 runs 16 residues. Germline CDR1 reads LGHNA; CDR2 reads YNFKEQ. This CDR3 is CASSQESRYSYNEQFF. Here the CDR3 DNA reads TGTGCCAGCAGCCAAGAATCGCGGTACTCCTACAATGAGCAGTTCTTC.

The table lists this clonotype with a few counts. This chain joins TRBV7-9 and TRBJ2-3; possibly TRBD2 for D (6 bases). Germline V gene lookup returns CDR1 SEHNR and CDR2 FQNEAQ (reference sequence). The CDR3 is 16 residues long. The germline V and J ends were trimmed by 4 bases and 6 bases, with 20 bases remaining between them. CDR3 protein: CASSSREPTRVDTQYF. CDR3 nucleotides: TGTGCCAGCAGCTCGCGGGAACCTACGCGGGTGGATACGCAGTATTTT.

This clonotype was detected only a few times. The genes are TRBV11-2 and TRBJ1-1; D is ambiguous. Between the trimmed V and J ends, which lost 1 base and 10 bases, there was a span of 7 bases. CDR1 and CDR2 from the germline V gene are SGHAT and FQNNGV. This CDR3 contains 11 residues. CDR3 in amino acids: CASSLGYGAFF. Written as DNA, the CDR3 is TGTGCCAGCAGCTTAGGGTATGGAGCTTTCTTT.

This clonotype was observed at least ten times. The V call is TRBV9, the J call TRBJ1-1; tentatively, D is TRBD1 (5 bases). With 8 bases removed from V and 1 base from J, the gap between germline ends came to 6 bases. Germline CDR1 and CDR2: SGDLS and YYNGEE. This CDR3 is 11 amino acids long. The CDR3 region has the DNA TGTGCCAGTGGGGGGAACACTGAAGCTTTCTTT. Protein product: CASGGNTEAFF.